What follows are 15 T cell receptor beta chains derived from one specimen sequenced in a study of blood T cell repertoires in COVID-19 (dated by TCRdb to the early 2020s). The library was produced with the immunoSEQ multiplex PCR assay. Not all clones reach the TCRdb copy of this immuneACCESS table, which keeps in-frame sequences only. Checked studies attribute under half of the gap to unresolved V genes and leave the rest unexplained. The sample profile shows 250,000 to 300,000 clones; 88% of them were found once. The top ten clonotypes cover about 1% of the sample. Sequenced sample: PBMCs or T cells enriched from blood (not recorded which). Every receptor here comes from a woman in her 30s who had recovered from COVID-19.

The gene calls are TRBV11-3 and TRBJ2-1, with TRBD2 matching over 7 bases. CDR3 length equals 15 residues. Germline V gives CDR1 SGHNT, CDR2 YENEEA. V lost 5 bases, J lost 0 bases, and 4 bases stayed unmatched. CDR3 in amino acids: CASSRGLYSYNEQFF. The CDR3 DNA reads TGTGCCAGCAGCAGGGGACTATACTCCTACAATGAGCAGTTCTTC. The whole variable domain, filled in from reference TRBV11-3 and TRBJ2-1, reads EAGVVQSPRYKIIEKKQPVAFWCNPISGHNTLYWYLQNLGQGPELLIRYENEEAVDDSQLPKDRFSAERLKGVDSTLKIQPAELGDSAVYLCASSRGLYSYNEQFFGPGTRLTVL.

The rearrangement joins TRBV5-1 to TRBJ2-5, with D unresolved. This CDR3 is 13 amino acids long. Germline CDR1 reads SGHRS; CDR2 reads YFSETQ. With 4 bases removed from V and 5 bases from J, the gap between germline ends came to 12 bases. CDR3 residues: CASSLLETETQYF. CDR3 nucleotides: TGCGCCAGCAGCCTCCTAGAAACCGAGACCCAGTACTTC. Full variable domain (missing parts from reference TRBV5-1 and TRBJ2-5): KAGVTQTPRYLIKTRGQQVTLSCSPISGHRSVSWYQQTPGQGLQFLFEYFSETQRNKGNFPGRFSGRQFSNSRSEMNVSTLELGDSALYLCASSLLETETQYFGPGTRLLVL.

The chain employs TRBV4-3 and TRBJ2-7; D possibly corresponds to TRBD2 (6 bases). The germline V and J ends were trimmed by 11 bases and 0 bases, with 20 bases remaining between them. The germline CDR1 and CDR2 sequences are LGHNA and YSLEER. This CDR3 comprises 15 residues. In DNA, the CDR3 is TGCGCCCCATTCCGGGACTCCCTAACCTCCTACGAGCAGTACTTC. Its protein is CAPFRDSLTSYEQYF.

The chain carries TRBV2 and TRBJ1-6, with 8 bases matching TRBD1. This CDR3 comprises 15 residues. The germline V gene encodes CDR1 SNHLY and CDR2 FYNNEI. Trimming removed 6 bases from V and 10 bases from J; junction bases left unmatched: 11. CDR3 sequence (DNA): TGTGCCAGCAGGGAACAGGGGGGAGAAGGATCACCCCTCCACTTT. It is translated as CASREQGGEGSPLHF. Drawing the rest from reference TRBV2 and TRBJ1-6, the complete variable domain is EPEVTQTPSHQVTQMGQEVILRCVPISNHLYFYWYRQILGQKVEFLVSFYNNEISEKSEIFDDQFSVERPDGSNFTLKIRSTKLEDSAMYFCASREQGGEGSPLHFGNGTRLTVT.

The rearrangement links TRBV12-3 or TRBV12-4 to TRBJ1-1; possibly TRBD1 for D (5 bases). Trimming cost V 4 bases and J 9 bases, with 15 bases left between them. CDR3 length: 13 amino acids. The DNA of the CDR3 is TGTGCCAGCAGTTCCACCCGGGGGGTAAAAGCTTTCTTT. Its protein is CASSSTRGVKAFF.

V is TRBV9 and J is TRBJ1-3; D is possibly TRBD1 (5 bases). The CDR3 contains 15 residues. The V gene lost 2 bases and the J gene lost 2 bases, with 11 bases spanning the gap. Germline assignment: CDR1 SGDLS and CDR2 YYNGEE. The CDR3 DNA sequence: TGTGCCAGCAGCGTGAGCGGGACGGCTGGAAACACCATATATTTT. Translation gives CASSVSGTAGNTIYF. Full variable domain (remainder filled in from reference TRBV9 and TRBJ1-3): DSGVTQTPKHLITATGQRVTLRCSPRSGDLSVYWYQQSLDQGLQFLIQYYNGEERAKGNILERFSAQQFPDLHSELNLSSLELGDSALYFCASSVSGTAGNTIYFGEGSWLTVV.

The chain employs TRBV7-8 and TRBJ2-7, with 9 bases identical to TRBD2. V shed 5 bases and J 6 bases; nucleotides not matched to a gene: 2. Per germline, CDR1 SGHVS and CDR2 FQNEAQ. The length of the CDR3 is 12 residues. Here the CDR3 DNA reads TGTGCCAGCAGCCCAGCGGGGGGCGAGCAGTACTTC. It translates to CASSPAGGEQYF.

The J gene is TRBJ2-1, the V gene TRBV5-6, with 8 bases identical to TRBD1. This CDR3 comprises 15 residues. Trimming at V came to 0 bases and at J to 9 bases, leaving 8 bases not matched to a gene. Per the germline V gene, CDR1 is SGHDT and CDR2 is YYEEEE. CDR3 DNA sequence: TGTGCCAGCAGCTTGGGGACAGGGTGGGGCACTGAGCAGTTCTTC. Translating gives CASSLGTGWGTEQFF.

The rearrangement uses TRBV24-1 and TRBJ2-1, with TRBD1 matching 8 bases. The CDR3 runs to 15 residues. Germline CDR1 KGHDR, CDR2 SFDVKD. Unmatched junction bases numbered 10, after V lost 4 bases and J lost 9 bases. The CDR3 region has the DNA TGTGCCACCAGTGACCTACGTGGGACAGGAGGTGAGCAGTTCTTC. Its protein product is CATSDLRGTGGEQFF.

This clone was picked up one time. This chain links TRBV27 with TRBJ2-1; 14 nucleotides match TRBD2. Unmatched junction bases numbered 2, after V lost 3 bases and J lost 4 bases. This CDR3 has 16 residues. The germline CDR1 and CDR2 sequences are MNHEY and SMNVEV (reference sequence). The CDR3: CASSLTSGRAYNEQFF. The CDR3 coding sequence is TGTGCCAGCAGTTTGACTAGCGGGAGGGCATACAATGAGCAGTTCTTC.

This chain connects TRBV7-3 to TRBJ2-2; 7 nucleotides line up with TRBD2. CDR3 size: 15 residues. The J segment lost 4 bases and the V segment lost 1 base, leaving 3 bases of the junction unmatched. CDR1 is SGHTA, CDR2 FQGTGA, per germline. In nucleotides, the CDR3 is TGTGCCAGCAGCTTAAGTGGCGGGGGCACCGGGGAGCTGTTTTTT. Translated: CASSLSGGGTGELFF.

The chain links TRBV7-2 to TRBJ2-2; weak D call: TRBD2 (5 bases). This CDR3 is built from 15 residues. CDR1 and CDR2 from the germline V gene are SGHTA and FQGNSA. V was pared by 2 bases and J by 5 bases, with 12 bases between. Here the CDR3 reads CASSLLLAGTGELFF. The CDR3 nucleotides are TGTGCCAGCAGCTTACTCCTAGCCGGAACCGGGGAGCTGTTTTTT.

The DNA of the CDR3 is TGTGCCAGTAGTATGTCAGGGGCAAGAAGGGGTTACTATGGCTACACCTTC. Translating gives CASSMSGARRGYYGYTF. V gene TRBV19 combines with J gene TRBJ1-2; D perhaps matches TRBD1 (6 bases). The CDR3 extends over 17 amino acids. Germline V gives CDR1 LNHDA, CDR2 SQIVND (reference sequence). Trimming removed 3 bases at V and 3 bases at J, with 20 bases between.

CDR3 protein: CASGLGGTEAFF. The CDR3 nucleotides read TGTGCTAGTGGTTTAGGGGGCACTGAAGCTTTCTTT. The chain uses TRBV12-5 and TRBJ1-1; a possible D gene is TRBD1 (6 bases). Trimming took off 3 bases at V and 4 bases at J, with 6 bases between the two ends. This CDR3 spans 12 amino acids. From germline, CDR1 is LGHNT and CDR2 FRNRAP.

The chain joins TRBV6-5 to TRBJ1-1; the D gene is possibly TRBD1 (6 bases). CDR1 is MNHEY, CDR2 SVGAGI, per germline. There are 15 residues in the CDR3. V lost 6 bases and J 0 bases, leaving 14 bases between the germline ends. The CDR3 sequence is CASRHREGVNTEAFF. For the CDR3, the DNA is TGTGCCAGCAGGCACAGGGAAGGAGTGAACACTGAAGCTTTCTTT.